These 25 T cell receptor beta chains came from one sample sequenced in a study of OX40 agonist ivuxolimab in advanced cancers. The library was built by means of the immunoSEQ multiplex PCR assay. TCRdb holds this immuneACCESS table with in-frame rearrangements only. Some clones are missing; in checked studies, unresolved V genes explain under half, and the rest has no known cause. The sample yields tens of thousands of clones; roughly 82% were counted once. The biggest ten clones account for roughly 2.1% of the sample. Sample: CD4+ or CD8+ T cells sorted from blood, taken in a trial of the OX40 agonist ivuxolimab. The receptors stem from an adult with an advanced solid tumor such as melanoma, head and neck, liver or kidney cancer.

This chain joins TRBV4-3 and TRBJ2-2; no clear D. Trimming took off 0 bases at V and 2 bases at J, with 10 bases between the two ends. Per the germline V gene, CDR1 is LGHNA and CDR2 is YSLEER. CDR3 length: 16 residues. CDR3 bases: TGCGCCAGCAGCCAAGAGGCCCGCACCAACACCGGGGAGCTGTTTTTT. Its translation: CASSQEARTNTGELFF.

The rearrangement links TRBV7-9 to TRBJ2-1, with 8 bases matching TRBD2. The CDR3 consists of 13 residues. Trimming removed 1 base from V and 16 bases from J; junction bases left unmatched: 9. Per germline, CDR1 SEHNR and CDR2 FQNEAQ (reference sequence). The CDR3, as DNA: TGTGCCAGCAGCTTAGATACCGGGACTAGTTCTTTCTTC. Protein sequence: CASSLDTGTSSFF.

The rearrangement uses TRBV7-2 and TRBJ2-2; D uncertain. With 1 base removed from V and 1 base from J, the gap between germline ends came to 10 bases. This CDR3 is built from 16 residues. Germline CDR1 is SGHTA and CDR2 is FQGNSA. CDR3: CASSLVAALNTGELFF. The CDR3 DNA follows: TGTGCCAGCAGCTTAGTAGCCGCTTTGAACACCGGGGAGCTGTTTTTT.

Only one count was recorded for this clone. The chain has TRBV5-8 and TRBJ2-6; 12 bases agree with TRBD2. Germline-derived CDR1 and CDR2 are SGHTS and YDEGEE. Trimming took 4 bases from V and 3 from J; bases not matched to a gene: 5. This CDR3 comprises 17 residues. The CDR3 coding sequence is TGTGCCAGCAGCACGACTAGCGGGGGTCATGGGGCCAACGTCCTGACTTTC. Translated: CASSTTSGGHGANVLTF.

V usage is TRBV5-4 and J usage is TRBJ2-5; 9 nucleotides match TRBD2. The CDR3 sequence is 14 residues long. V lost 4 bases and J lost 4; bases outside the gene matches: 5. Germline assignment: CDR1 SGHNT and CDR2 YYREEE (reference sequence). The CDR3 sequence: CASSPSGGRETQYF. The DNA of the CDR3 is TGTGCCAGCAGCCCAAGCGGGGGGCGAGAGACCCAGTACTTC.

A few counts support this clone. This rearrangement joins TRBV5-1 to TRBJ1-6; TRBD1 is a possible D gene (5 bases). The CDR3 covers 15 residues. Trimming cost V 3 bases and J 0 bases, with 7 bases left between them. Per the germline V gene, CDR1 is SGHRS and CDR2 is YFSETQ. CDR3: CASSYGGSYNSPLHF. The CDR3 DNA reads TGCGCCAGCAGCTACGGGGGCTCCTATAATTCACCCCTCCACTTT.

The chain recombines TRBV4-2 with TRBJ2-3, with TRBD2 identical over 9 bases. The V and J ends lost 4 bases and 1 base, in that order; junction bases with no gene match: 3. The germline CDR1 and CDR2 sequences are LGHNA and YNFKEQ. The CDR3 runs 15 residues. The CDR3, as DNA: TGTGCCAGCAGCCGAGCTAGCGGGGGCACAGATACGCAGTATTTT. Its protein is CASSRASGGTDTQYF.

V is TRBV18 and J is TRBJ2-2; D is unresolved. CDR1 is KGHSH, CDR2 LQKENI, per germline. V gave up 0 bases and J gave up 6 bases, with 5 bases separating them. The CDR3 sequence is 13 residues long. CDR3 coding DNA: TGTGCCAGCTCACCACCACAATCCGGGGAGCTGTTTTTT. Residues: CASSPPQSGELFF.

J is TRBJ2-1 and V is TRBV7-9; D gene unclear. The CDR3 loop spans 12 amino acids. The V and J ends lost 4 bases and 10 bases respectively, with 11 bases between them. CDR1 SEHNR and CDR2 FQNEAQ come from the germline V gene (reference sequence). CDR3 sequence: CASSSQGLEQFF. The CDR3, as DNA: TGTGCCAGCAGCTCCCAAGGCCTAGAGCAGTTCTTC.

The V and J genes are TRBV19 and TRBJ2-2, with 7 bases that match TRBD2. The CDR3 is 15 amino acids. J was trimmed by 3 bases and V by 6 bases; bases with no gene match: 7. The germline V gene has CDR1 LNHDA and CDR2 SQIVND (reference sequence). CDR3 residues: CASRYRTSYTGELFF. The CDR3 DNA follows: TGTGCCAGTAGATACAGGACTAGTTACACCGGGGAGCTGTTTTTT.

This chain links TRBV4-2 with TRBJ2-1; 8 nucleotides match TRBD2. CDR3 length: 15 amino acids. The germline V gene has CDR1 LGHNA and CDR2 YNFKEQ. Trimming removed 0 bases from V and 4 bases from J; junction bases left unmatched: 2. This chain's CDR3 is CASSQEAGAYNEQFF. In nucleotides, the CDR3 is TGTGCCAGCAGCCAAGAAGCGGGAGCTTACAATGAGCAGTTCTTC.

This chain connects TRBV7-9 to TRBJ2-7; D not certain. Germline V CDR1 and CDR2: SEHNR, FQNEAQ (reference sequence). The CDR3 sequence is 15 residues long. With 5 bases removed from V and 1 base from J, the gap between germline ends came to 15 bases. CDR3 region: CASSRRIAESYEQYF. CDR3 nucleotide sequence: TGTGCCAGCAGCCGCCGAATAGCAGAGTCCTACGAGCAGTACTTC.

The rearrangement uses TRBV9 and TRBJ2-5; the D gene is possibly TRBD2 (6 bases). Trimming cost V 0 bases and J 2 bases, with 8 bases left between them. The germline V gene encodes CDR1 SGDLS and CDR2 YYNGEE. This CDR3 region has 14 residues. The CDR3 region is CASSVAGEQETQYF. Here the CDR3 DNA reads TGTGCCAGCAGCGTAGCGGGGGAACAAGAGACCCAGTACTTC. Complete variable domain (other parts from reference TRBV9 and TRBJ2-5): DSGVTQTPKHLITATGQRVTLRCSPRSGDLSVYWYQQSLDQGLQFLIQYYNGEERAKGNILERFSAQQFPDLHSELNLSSLELGDSALYFCASSVAGEQETQYFGPGTRLLVL.

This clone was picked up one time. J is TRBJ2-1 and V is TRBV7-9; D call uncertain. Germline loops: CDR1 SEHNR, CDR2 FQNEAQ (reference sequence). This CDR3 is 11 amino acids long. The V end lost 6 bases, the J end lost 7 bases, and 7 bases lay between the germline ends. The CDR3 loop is CASSLLNEQFF. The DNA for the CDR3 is TGTGCCAGCAGTTTACTGAATGAGCAGTTCTTC.

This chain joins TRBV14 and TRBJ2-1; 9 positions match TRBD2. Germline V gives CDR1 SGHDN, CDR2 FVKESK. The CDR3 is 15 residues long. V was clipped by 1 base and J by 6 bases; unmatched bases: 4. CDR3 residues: CASSQVVAGANEQFF. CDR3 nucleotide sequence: TGTGCCAGCAGCCAAGTGGTAGCGGGAGCCAATGAGCAGTTCTTC.

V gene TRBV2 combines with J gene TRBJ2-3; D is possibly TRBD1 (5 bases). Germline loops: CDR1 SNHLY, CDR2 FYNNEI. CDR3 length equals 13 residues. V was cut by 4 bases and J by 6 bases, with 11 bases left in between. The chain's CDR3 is CASSGSGSDTQYF. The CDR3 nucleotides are TGTGCCAGCAGTGGGTCAGGGTCCGATACGCAGTATTTT.

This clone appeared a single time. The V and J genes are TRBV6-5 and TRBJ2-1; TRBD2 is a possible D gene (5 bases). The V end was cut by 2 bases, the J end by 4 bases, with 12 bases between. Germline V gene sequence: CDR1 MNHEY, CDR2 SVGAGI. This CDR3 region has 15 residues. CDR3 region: CASSYVSGKYNEQFF. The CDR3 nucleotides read TGTGCCAGCAGTTACGTGTCGGGAAAGTACAATGAGCAGTTCTTC.

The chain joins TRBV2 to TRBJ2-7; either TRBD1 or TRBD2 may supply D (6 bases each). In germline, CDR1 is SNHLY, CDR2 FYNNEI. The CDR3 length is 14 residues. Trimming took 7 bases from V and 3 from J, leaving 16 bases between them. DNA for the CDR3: TGTGCCAGCACCTGGGGGCAGGGAGGCTACGAGCAGTACTTC. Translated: CASTWGQGGYEQYF.

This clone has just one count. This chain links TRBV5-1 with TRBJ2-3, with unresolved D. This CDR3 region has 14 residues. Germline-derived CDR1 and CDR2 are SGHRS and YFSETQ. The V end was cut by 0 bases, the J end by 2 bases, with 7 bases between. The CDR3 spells CASSLDSPTDTQYF. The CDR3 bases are TGCGCCAGCAGCTTGGACTCACCCACAGATACGCAGTATTTT.

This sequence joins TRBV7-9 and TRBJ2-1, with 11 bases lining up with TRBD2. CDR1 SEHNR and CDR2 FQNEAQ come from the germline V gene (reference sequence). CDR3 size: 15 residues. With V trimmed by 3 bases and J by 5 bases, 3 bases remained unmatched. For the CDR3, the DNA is TGTGCCAGCAGCTTGGGGACTAGCGGCCACAATGAGCAGTTCTTC. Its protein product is CASSLGTSGHNEQFF.

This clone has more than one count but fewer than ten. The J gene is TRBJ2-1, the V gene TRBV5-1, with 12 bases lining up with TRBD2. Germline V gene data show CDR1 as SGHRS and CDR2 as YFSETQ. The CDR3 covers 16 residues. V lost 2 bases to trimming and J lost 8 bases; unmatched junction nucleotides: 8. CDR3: CASSFPSGGVFYEQFF. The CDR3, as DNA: TGCGCCAGCAGCTTTCCTAGCGGGGGGGTTTTCTATGAGCAGTTCTTC.

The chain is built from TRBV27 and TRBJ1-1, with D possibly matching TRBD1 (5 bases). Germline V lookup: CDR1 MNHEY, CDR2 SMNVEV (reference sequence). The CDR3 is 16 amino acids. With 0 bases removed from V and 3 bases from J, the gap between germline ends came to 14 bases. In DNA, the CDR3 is TGTGCCAGCAGTTTATCGGGTCCCTGGGGGTACACTGAAGCTTTCTTT. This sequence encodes CASSLSGPWGYTEAFF.

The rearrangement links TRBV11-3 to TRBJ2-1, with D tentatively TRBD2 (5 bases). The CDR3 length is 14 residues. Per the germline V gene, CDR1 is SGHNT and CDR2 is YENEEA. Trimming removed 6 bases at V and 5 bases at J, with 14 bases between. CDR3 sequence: CASRGREKHNEQFF. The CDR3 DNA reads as TGTGCCAGCAGGGGTCGGGAAAAACACAATGAGCAGTTCTTC.

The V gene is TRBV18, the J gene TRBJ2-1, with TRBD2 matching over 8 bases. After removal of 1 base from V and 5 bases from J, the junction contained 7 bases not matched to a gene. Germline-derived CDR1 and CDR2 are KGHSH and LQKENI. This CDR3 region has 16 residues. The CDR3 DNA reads TGTGCCAGCTCACCACAAAGCGGGGGATTGAACAATGAGCAGTTCTTC. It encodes CASSPQSGGLNNEQFF. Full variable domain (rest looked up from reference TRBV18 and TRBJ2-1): NAGVMQNPRHLVRRRGQEARLRCSPMKGHSHVYWYRQLPEEGLKFMVYLQKENIIDESGMPKERFSAEFPKEGPSILRIQQVVRGDSAAYFCASSPQSGGLNNEQFFGPGTRLTVL.

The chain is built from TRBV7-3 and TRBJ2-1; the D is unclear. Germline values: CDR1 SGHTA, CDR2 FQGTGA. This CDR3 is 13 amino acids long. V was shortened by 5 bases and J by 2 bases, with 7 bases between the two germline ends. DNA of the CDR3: TGTGCCAGCAGCACCGTGCCCTACAATGAGCAGTTCTTC. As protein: CASSTVPYNEQFF.